Reported below is one T cell receptor beta chain. What it binds is not known. In the same sample, other DNA sequences code for this CDR3. The data originate from a study of shared clonotypes between healthy human individuals. Study-level points and caveats: Deeper or shallower sequencing was expected to change how clonotypes are shared among donors.

Researchers divided each subset's genomic DNA evenly across several immunoSEQ plates. Some clones are missing from TCRdb's copy, which holds only in-frame ones; the method was immunoSEQ multiplex PCR. The sample yields more than 1 million clones, approximately 80% seen once. Losses at the gene ends were 1 base for V and 4 bases for J; bases not matched to a gene: 4. The CDR3 totals 14 residues. CDR1 and CDR2 (germline): SQVTM, ANQGSEA. This clonotype was obtained from a man younger than 35 in good health. Some clones in this sample may be carry-over from other donors' samples. Sequenced input: memory CD4+ T cells from PBMCs. Regarding subset: CD45RA-negative fraction. This chain uses TRBV29-1 with TRBJ2-3, with 8 bases lining up with TRBD2. CDR3 nucleotides: TGCAGCGTTGAAGGGGGACTAGGGGCAGATACGCAGTATTTT. This sequence encodes CSVEGGLGADTQYF.